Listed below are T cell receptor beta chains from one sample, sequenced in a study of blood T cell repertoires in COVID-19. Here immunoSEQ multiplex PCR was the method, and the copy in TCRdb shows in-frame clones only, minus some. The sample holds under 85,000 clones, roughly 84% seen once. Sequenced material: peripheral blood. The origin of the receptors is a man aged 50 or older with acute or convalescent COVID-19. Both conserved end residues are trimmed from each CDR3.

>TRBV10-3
AISESMWRVGEAF
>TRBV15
ATSTGGSEVF
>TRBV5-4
ASSQAGTSINEQF
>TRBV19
ARKGQGDSGANVLT
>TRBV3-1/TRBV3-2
ASSQEVVANEQF
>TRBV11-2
ASSLITGTSSGNTIY
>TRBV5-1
ASSYATGGLTEAF
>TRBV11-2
ASTPQGQTNTGELF
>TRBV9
ASSVGSVDRAQH
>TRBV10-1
ASSESARDKNTEAF
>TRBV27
ASSHSVGETQY
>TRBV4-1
ASSQDRDISTDTQY
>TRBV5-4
ASSDLAGRLETQY
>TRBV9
ASSIAGVVETQY
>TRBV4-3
ASSQDTPKGGIYEQY
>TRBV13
ASSFTPGLALSSYEQY
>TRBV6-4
ASSPRGRNSPLH
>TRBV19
ASRAISSDTQY
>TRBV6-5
ASSWSQSTFYEQY
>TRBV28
ASSPRQVNEKLF
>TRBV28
ASTTLKGQGGNEQF
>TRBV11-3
ASSPNQEVYGYT
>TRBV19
ASSAPGTSVHNEQF
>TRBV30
AWSVSRGHLYSNQPQH
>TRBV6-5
ASSYSLFGAYEQY
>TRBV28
ASSPGTGTYNEQF
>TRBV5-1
ASSLTGYTDTQY
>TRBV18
ASSPPRTGRSTDTQY
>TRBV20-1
SATGERGYT
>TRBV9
ASSVAGRAGSQETQY
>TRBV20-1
SARFPYGYT
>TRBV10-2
ASSHRGDRNTEAF
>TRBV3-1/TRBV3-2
ASSQGQGGLTYGYT
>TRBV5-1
ASSLTGKETQY
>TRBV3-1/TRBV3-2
ASSQAENEQF
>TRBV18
ASSPPGTGPSSYEQY
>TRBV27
ASTTRGAREQY
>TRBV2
ASSQQGRGYGYT
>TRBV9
ASSVEANYEQY
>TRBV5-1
ASSLGSVTGAVHEQY
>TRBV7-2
ASSPDGGRSYEQY
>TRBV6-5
ASRAGTGSDEQY
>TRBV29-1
SVSRDSKSPLH
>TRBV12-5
ASGLVQLAGAYNEQF
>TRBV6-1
ASSPRNTEAF
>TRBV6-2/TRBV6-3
ASSYGRTYEQY
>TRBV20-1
SAYRGYEQY
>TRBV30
AWSGGQGKTSYEQY
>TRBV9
ASSPPRAADTQY
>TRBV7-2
ASSSGTRGETQY
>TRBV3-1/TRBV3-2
ASSLSVAGELF
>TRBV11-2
ASSLVVVGGTDTQY
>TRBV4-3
ASSRGSLSYNEQF